Listed here are 23 T cell receptor beta chains from one sample, sequenced in a study of breast tumors, draining lymph nodes, adjacent tissues. MiXCR was run by TCRdb on the multiplex PCR reads, yielding one entry per CDR3 protein. The sample lists about 300,000 distinct CDR3 sequences, around 30% occurring once. The lymph nodes were axillary draining lymph nodes from breast cancer patients. The sequenced sample consisted of axillary lymph node tissue. The receptors shown here come from a female donor with breast cancer. Some clones in this sample may be carry-over from other donors' samples.

This clonotype has more than one count but fewer than ten. A much larger clone lies a single base off, so this may be a read error. This chain links TRBV7-9 with TRBJ2-2; 7 nucleotides agree with TRBD2. The germline gives CDR1 SEHNR, CDR2 FQNEAQ (reference sequence). The CDR3 has 19 residues. The CDR3 bases are TGTGCCAGCAGCTTAGTGAGGCTAGCGTTGCGGGGGAACCCCGGGGAGCTGTTTTTT. It codes for CASSLVRLALRGNPGELFF. Complete variable domain (other parts from reference TRBV7-9 and TRBJ2-2): DTGVSQNPRHKITKRGQNVTFRCDPISEHNRLYWYRQTLGQGPEFLTYFQNEAQLEKSRLLSDRFSAERPKGSFSTLEIQRTEQGDSAMYLCASSLVRLALRGNPGELFFGEGSRLTVL.

This clonotype was seen ten or more times. V gene TRBV9 combines with J gene TRBJ2-5; 9 bases map to TRBD1. This CDR3 has 18 residues. After removal of 0 bases from V and 4 bases from J, the junction contained 13 bases not matched to a gene. Germline values: CDR1 SGDLS, CDR2 YYNGEE. The CDR3 coding sequence is TGTGCCAGCAGCGTAGGCGGACAGGGGACAAAGTCCCGAGAGACCCAGTACTTC. This encodes CASSVGGQGTKSRETQYF.

In this sample, this clonotype turned up many times. CDR3 residues: CASSLGRLAGASEQFF. CDR3 sequence (DNA): TGTGCCAGCAGCTTAGGACGACTAGCGGGAGCGTCTGAGCAGTTCTTC. V usage is TRBV7-8 and J usage is TRBJ2-1; 12 nucleotides line up with TRBD2. Germline CDR1 SGHVS, CDR2 FQNEAQ. The junction had 7 bases not matched to a gene; V was cut back by 1 base and J by 9 bases. The CDR3 sequence is 16 residues long. Based on the CDR3 plus reference TRBV7-8 and TRBJ2-1, the full variable domain is GAGVSQSPRYKVAKRGQDVALRCDPISGHVSLFWYQQALGQGPEFLTYFQNEAQLDKSGLPSDRFFAERPEGSVSTLKIQRTQQEDSAVYLCASSLGRLAGASEQFFGPGTRLTVL.

As concerns this clonotype: A single base separates this from a much larger clone, so it may be a read error. This chain joins TRBV12-3 or TRBV12-4 and TRBJ2-2, with 12 bases matching TRBD2. Unmatched junction bases numbered 5, after V lost 3 bases and J lost 6 bases. This CDR3 region has 16 residues. CDR3: CASSFGASGRAGELFF. The CDR3 DNA is TGTGCCAGCAGTTTCGGAGCTAGCGGGAGGGCCGGGGAGCTGTTTTTT.

In its sample, this clonotype was seen a few times. This rearrangement joins TRBV6-2 or TRBV6-3 to TRBJ2-7; either TRBD1 or TRBD2 may fit D (5 bases each). This CDR3 is built from 16 residues. Per the germline V gene, CDR1 is MNHEY and CDR2 is SVGEGT. V lost 6 bases and J lost 4, with 22 bases in between. The CDR3 region is CASRNPPGRSSYEQYF. CDR3 bases: TGTGCCAGCAGAAATCCTCCGGGACGCAGTTCGTACGAGCAGTACTTC.

This clonotype was observed many times. The chain uses TRBV20-1 and TRBJ2-7; 7 positions agree with TRBD2. With V trimmed by 3 bases and J by 9 bases, 17 bases remained unmatched. The CDR3 is 15 amino acids. Germline CDR1 DFQATT, CDR2 SNEGSKA (reference sequence). The CDR3 loop is CSASPETSFGSVQYF. Written as DNA, the CDR3 is TGCAGTGCTAGTCCCGAGACTAGCTTTGGATCCGTGCAGTACTTC.

This clonotype has a count of ten or more. The chain couples TRBV2 to TRBJ2-7; 7 nucleotides align to TRBD2. The CDR3 covers 13 residues. V shed 6 bases, J shed 4 bases, and the junction held 6 bases outside the gene matches. The germline V gene encodes CDR1 SNHLY and CDR2 FYNNEI. DNA for the CDR3: TGTGCCAGCAGCCTAGGACTAGAGTACGAGCAGTACTTC. Amino acid sequence: CASSLGLEYEQYF.

This clonotype has more than one count but fewer than ten. This sequence may be a read error, since a much larger clone differs from it by one base. Given the absence of the conserved phenylalanine or tryptophan at the CDR3 end, a read error is likely. The chain recombines TRBV19 with TRBJ2-5; 9 bases are a match to TRBD2. CDR3 size: 16 residues. In germline, CDR1 is LNHDA, CDR2 SQIVND (reference sequence). Germline trimming cut 8 bases from V and 4 bases from J; bases unmatched to any gene: 14. The CDR3 DNA reads as TGTGCCAGTCGAGCGGAAGGTAGCGGGAGAGGAGAGACCCAGTACTCC. Residues: CASRAEGSGRGETQYS.

This clonotype was detected many times. V gene TRBV12-3 or TRBV12-4 combines with J gene TRBJ2-7; tentatively, D is TRBD1 (6 bases). The CDR3 is 15 amino acids. V lost 3 bases to trimming and J lost 4 bases, with 16 bases between them. CDR3 nucleotides: TGTGCCAGCAGTTTCAGGGGAGAAATAGTTTACGAGCAGTACTTC. It translates to CASSFRGEIVYEQYF.

This clonotype was picked up many times. This chain joins TRBV7-9 and TRBJ2-3; TRBD2 matches 7 bases. J lost 1 base, V lost 4 bases, and 5 bases had no gene match. Germline V gene lookup returns CDR1 SEHNR and CDR2 FQNEAQ (reference sequence). This CDR3 region has 15 residues. The chain's CDR3 is CASSYGGGGTDTQYF. As DNA, the CDR3 is TGTGCCAGCAGCTATGGCGGGGGTGGCACAGATACGCAGTATTTT. The full variable domain, in which reference TRBV7-9 and TRBJ2-3 provide the parts outside the CDR3, is DTGVSQNPRHKITKRGQNVTFRCDPISEHNRLYWYRQTLGQGPEFLTYFQNEAQLEKSRLLSDRFSAERPKGSFSTLEIQRTEQGDSAMYLCASSYGGGGTDTQYFGPGTRLTVL.

This clonotype has ten or more counts. The chain recombines TRBV11-3 with TRBJ2-7, with a weak D call TRBD2 (6 bases). The CDR3 spans 15 residues. V gave up 1 base and J gave up 6 bases, with 16 bases separating them. Per germline, CDR1 SGHNT and CDR2 YENEEA. This CDR3 is CASSLVRERISEQYF. Written as DNA, the CDR3 is TGTGCCAGCAGCTTAGTGCGGGAACGGATTTCCGAGCAGTACTTC. Full variable domain (missing parts from reference TRBV11-3 and TRBJ2-7): EAGVVQSPRYKIIEKKQPVAFWCNPISGHNTLYWYLQNLGQGPELLIRYENEEAVDDSQLPKDRFSAERLKGVDSTLKIQPAELGDSAVYLCASSLVRERISEQYFGPGTRLTVT.

Only a few counts were recorded for this clonotype. A read error may explain this, as a much larger clone is one base away. The chain carries TRBV2 and TRBJ2-7; 7 bases align to TRBD2. Per the germline V gene, CDR1 is SNHLY and CDR2 is FYNNEI. CDR3 length equals 12 residues. CDR3 amino acids: CASSREEYERYF. In DNA, the CDR3 is TGTGCCAGCTCCCGGGAGGAGTACGAGCGGTACTTC.

Ten or more counts support this clonotype. The chain links TRBV29-1 to TRBJ1-2; D unresolved. CDR3 length: 12 amino acids. Germline-derived CDR1 and CDR2 are SQVTM and ANQGSEA. Between the trimmed V and J ends, which lost 4 bases and 1 base, there was a span of 7 bases. The chain's CDR3 is CSVVRVNYGYTF. The CDR3 DNA sequence: TGCAGCGTTGTCCGGGTTAACTATGGCTACACCTTC.

This clonotype was recorded only once. The DNA is left out, because the CDR3 cannot be placed on it with certainty; the CDR3 is given as TCRdb lists it. The V call is TRBV25-1, the J call TRBJ2-1; the listed D gene, TRBD2, was not tested against the DNA. A total of 18 residues make up the CDR3, ends included. Germline lookup yields CDR1 MGHDK and CDR2 SYGVNS. The CDR3 sequence is CACSARGLAGNAYNEQFF.

The chain joins TRBV7-6 to TRBJ2-5; 15 bases match TRBD2. After removal of 7 bases from V and 9 bases from J, the junction contained 9 bases not matched to a gene. This CDR3 has 15 amino acids. Germline V gene data show CDR1 as SGHVS and CDR2 as FNYEAQ. The CDR3 DNA follows: TGTGCCAGCAATCCCACCGGACTAGCGGGGGGGGCCCAGTACTTC. Translation: CASNPTGLAGGAQYF.

This clonotype was observed many times. V and J are TRBV19 and TRBJ2-2; 10 bases align to TRBD2. V lost 3 bases, J lost 6 bases, and 4 bases stayed unmatched. The CDR3 loop spans 15 amino acids. CDR1 is LNHDA and CDR2 is SQIVND in the germline V gene (reference sequence). The CDR3 here is CASSMSLAGAGELFF. The CDR3 DNA reads as TGTGCCAGTAGTATGTCGCTAGCGGGAGCCGGGGAGCTGTTTTTT.

The table lists this clonotype with a few counts. The V call is TRBV28, the J call TRBJ2-2; unclear D gene. Trimming cost V 5 bases and J 4 bases, with 11 bases left between them. The CDR3 is 14 amino acids. Germline loops: CDR1 MDHEN, CDR2 SYDVKM. CDR3 sequence: CASSPTVVTGELFF. CDR3 coding DNA: TGTGCCAGCAGTCCCACCGTAGTCACCGGGGAGCTGTTTTTT.

With regard to this clonotype: At one of its ends the junction is not consistent with the germline gene, which may arise from a read error. The rearrangement joins TRBV6-7 to TRBJ2-3; no reliable D call. TRBV6-7 is filed as an ORF, its function uncertain. This CDR3 spans 17 amino acids. The DNA of the CDR3 is TGTGCCAGCAGGTACTTCCCTATGGCTACCAGCACAGATACGCAGTATTTT. Translated, it gives CASRYFPMATSTDTQYF.

This clonotype turned up a few times. The genes are TRBV6-5 and TRBJ1-5; TRBD1 agrees at 9 bases. Per germline, CDR1 MNHEY and CDR2 SVGAGI. CDR3 size: 19 residues. The ends lost 2 bases at V and 3 bases at J; junction bases unmatched: 14. This chain's CDR3 is CASSYEAPGTGTFNQPQHF. DNA of the CDR3: TGTGCCAGCAGTTACGAAGCTCCCGGGACAGGGACCTTCAATCAGCCCCAGCATTTT.

This clonotype was found many times. The chain is built from TRBV4-1 and TRBJ2-5; 9 bases fit TRBD1. V lost 0 bases to trimming and J lost 5 bases; unmatched junction nucleotides: 10. Germline V gene data show CDR1 as MGHRA and CDR2 as YSYEKL. The CDR3 has 17 residues. CDR3: CASSQEAPGTGMETQYF. As DNA, the CDR3 is TGCGCCAGCAGCCAAGAGGCCCCCGGGACAGGGATGGAGACCCAGTACTTC.

The chain joins TRBV11-2 to TRBJ2-7, with D possibly being TRBD2 (7 bases). The CDR3 contains 13 residues. The germline gives CDR1 SGHAT, CDR2 FQNNGV. Trimming pared 1 base from V and 5 bases from J, leaving 9 bases between. The CDR3 reads CASSLAGGHEQYF. CDR3 DNA: TGTGCCAGCAGCTTAGCCGGGGGGCACGAGCAGTACTTC.

Comment on this clonotype: One end of the junction is discordant with germline, which a read error may explain. The chain combines TRBV20-1 with TRBJ1-5; D remains ambiguous. Germline CDR1 is DFQATT and CDR2 is SNEGSKA (reference sequence). The CDR3 totals 12 residues. The CDR3 sequence is CSARDGDQPPHF. CDR3 DNA sequence: TGCAGCGCTAGGGATGGGGATCAGCCCCCGCATTTT.

This clonotype was detected only once. This chain connects TRBV29-1 to TRBJ1-2; a possible D gene is TRBD1 (5 bases). Germline loops: CDR1 SQVTM, CDR2 ANQGSEA. The CDR3 sequence is 11 residues long. Between the trimmed V and J ends, which lost 7 bases and 5 bases, there was a span of 11 bases. DNA of the CDR3: TGCAGCGGGAGGACACCGTATGGCTACACCTTC. As protein: CSGRTPYGYTF.